The clone carrying this T cell receptor (beta chain) has just a few counts. Its specificity is not known. The data stem from a study of T-cell reconstitution after alpha-beta-depleted transplantation in children. Study conclusions and caveats: The authors attributed T-cell counts and diversity one year after transplant mostly to newly produced T cells. About two months after transplant, alpha-beta T cells reportedly came from several hundred expanded graft clones.

TCRbeta library construction was performed incorporating unique molecular identifiers. TCRdb analysed the PCR reads with MiXCR anew, one entry per CDR3 protein. The sample yields 90,000 to 150,000 distinct CDR3 sequences, roughly 23% seen once. V was clipped by 3 bases and J by 2 bases; unmatched bases: 9. Germline V gene lookup returns CDR1 SGHDT and CDR2 YYEEEE. The CDR3 sequence is 16 residues long. The J gene is TRBJ2-3, the V gene TRBV5-6, with 7 bases lining up with TRBD2. The material was PBMCs, mostly from graft donor cells, obtained 180 days after TCRalphabeta/CD19-depleted stem cell transplant. This TCR was sampled from a male patient between 2 and 15 years old who had a stem cell transplant for chronic granulomatous disease, so the T cells may come from the graft donor. The CDR3 DNA sequence: TGTGCCAGCAGCTGGAGACCGGGACTACTCACAGATACGCAGTATTTT. Protein: CASSWRPGLLTDTQYF.